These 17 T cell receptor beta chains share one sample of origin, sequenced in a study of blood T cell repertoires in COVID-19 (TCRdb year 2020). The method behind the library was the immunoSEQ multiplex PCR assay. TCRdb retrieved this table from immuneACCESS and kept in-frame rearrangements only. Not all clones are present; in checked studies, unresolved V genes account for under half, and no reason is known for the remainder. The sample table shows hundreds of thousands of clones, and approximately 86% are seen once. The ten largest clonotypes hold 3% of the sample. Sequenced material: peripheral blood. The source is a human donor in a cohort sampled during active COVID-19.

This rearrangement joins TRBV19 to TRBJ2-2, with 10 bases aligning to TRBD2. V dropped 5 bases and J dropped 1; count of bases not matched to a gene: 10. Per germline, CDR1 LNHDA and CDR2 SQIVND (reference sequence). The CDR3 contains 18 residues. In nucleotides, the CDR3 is TGTGCCAGTAGTGGGGACCTAGCGGGAGTCGTGAACACCGGGGAGCTGTTTTTT. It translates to CASSGDLAGVVNTGELFF.

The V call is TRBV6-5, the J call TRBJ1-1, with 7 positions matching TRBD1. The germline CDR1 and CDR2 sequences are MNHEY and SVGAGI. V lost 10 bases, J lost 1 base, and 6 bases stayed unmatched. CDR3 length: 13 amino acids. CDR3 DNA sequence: TGTGCCACCGGGACAGTTAAGAACACTGAAGCTTTCTTT. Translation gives CATGTVKNTEAFF.

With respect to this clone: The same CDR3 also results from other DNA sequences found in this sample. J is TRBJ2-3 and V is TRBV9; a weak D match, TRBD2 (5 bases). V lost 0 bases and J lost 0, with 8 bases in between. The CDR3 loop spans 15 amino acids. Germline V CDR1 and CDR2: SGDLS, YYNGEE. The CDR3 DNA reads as TGTGCCAGCAGCGTAGCCCAGCGGAGCACAGATACGCAGTATTTT. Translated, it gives CASSVAQRSTDTQYF.

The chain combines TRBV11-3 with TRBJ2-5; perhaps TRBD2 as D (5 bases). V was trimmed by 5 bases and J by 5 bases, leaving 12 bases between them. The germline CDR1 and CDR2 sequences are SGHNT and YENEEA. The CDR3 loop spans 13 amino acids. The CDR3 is CASSIGISETQYF. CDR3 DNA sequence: TGTGCCAGCAGCATCGGGATTTCGGAGACCCAGTACTTC. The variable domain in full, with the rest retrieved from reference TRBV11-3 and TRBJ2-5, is EAGVVQSPRYKIIEKKQPVAFWCNPISGHNTLYWYLQNLGQGPELLIRYENEEAVDDSQLPKDRFSAERLKGVDSTLKIQPAELGDSAVYLCASSIGISETQYFGPGTRLLVL.

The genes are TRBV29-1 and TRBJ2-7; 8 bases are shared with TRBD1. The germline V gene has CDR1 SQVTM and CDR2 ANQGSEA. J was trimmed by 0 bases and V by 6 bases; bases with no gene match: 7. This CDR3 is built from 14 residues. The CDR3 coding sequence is TGCAGCGTCAGGAGGGGACAGGACTCCTACGAGCAGTACTTC. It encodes CSVRRGQDSYEQYF.

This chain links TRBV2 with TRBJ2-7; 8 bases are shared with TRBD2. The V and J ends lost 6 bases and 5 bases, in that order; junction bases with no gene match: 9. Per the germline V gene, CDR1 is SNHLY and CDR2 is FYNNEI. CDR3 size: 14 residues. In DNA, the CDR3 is TGTGCCAGCAGACCCCCGGGAGGGTACGACGAGCAGTACTTC. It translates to CASRPPGGYDEQYF. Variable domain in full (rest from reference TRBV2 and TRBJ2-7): EPEVTQTPSHQVTQMGQEVILRCVPISNHLYFYWYRQILGQKVEFLVSFYNNEISEKSEIFDDQFSVERPDGSNFTLKIRSTKLEDSAMYFCASRPPGGYDEQYFGPGTRLTVT.

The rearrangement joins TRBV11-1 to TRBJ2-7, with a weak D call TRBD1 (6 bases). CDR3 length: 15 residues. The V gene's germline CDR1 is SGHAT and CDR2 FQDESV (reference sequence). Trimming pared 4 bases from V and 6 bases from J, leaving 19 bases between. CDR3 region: CASSSLPGHRREQYF. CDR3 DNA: TGTGCCAGCAGCTCTCTTCCGGGACACCGACGCGAGCAGTACTTC.

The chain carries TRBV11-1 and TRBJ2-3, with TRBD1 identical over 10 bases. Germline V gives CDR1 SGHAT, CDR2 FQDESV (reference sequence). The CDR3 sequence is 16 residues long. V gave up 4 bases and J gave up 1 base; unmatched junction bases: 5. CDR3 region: CASSWPGQGRTDTQYF. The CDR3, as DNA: TGTGCCAGCAGCTGGCCGGGACAGGGGCGCACAGATACGCAGTATTTT.

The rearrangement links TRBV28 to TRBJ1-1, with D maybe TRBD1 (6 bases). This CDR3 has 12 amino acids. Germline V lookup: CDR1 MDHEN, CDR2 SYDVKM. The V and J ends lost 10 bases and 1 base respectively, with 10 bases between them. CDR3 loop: CATRGGNTEAFF. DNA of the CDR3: TGTGCCACCAGAGGGGGGAACACTGAAGCTTTCTTT.

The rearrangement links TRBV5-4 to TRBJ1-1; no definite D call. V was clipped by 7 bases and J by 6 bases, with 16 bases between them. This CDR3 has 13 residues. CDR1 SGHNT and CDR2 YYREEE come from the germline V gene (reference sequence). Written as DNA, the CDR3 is TGTGCCAGCTTCGGGGAGTTAAAGGCTGAAGCTTTCTTT. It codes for CASFGELKAEAFF.

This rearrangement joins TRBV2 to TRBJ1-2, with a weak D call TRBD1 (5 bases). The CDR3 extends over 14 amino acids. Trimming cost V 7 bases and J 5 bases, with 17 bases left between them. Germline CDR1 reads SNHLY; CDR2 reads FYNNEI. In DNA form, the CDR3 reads TGTGCCAGCACGGAGGGGTATTCGGGATATGGCTACACCTTC. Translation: CASTEGYSGYGYTF.

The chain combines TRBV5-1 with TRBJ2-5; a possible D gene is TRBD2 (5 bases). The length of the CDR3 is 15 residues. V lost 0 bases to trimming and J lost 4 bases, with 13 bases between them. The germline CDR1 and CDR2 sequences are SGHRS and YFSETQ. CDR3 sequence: CASSLGGLPGETQYF. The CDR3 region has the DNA TGCGCCAGCAGCTTGGGAGGACTCCCCGGAGAGACCCAGTACTTC.

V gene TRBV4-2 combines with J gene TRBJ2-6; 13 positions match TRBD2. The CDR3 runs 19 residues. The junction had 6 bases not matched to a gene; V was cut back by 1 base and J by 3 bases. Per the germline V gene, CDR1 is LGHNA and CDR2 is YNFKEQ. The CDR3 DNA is TGTGCCAGCAGCCAAGTAGCAGGACTAGCGGGAGTTGGGGCCAACGTCCTGACTTTC. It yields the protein CASSQVAGLAGVGANVLTF.

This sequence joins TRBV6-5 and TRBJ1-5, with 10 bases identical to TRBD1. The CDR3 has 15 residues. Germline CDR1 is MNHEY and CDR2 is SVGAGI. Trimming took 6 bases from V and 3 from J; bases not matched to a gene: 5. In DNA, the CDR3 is TGTGCCAGCAGGAGACAGGGGGCGGACAATCAGCCCCAGCATTTT. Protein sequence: CASRRQGADNQPQHF.

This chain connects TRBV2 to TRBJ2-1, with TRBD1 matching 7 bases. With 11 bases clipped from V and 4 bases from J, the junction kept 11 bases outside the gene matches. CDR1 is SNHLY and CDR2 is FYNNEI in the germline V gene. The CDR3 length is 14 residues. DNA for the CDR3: TGTGCCTCCACGGGTGGGACAGATTACAATGAGCAGTTCTTC. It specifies CASTGGTDYNEQFF.

The chain's CDR3 is CSASIFFGGSYEQYF. The CDR3 DNA reads TGCAGTGCTAGTATCTTTTTTGGGGGGTCCTACGAGCAGTACTTC. The rearrangement uses TRBV20-1 and TRBJ2-7; TRBD2 might be the D (6 bases). Trimming stripped 3 bases from V and 1 base from J, with 16 bases between. This CDR3 has 15 amino acids. Germline V lookup: CDR1 DFQATT, CDR2 SNEGSKA (reference sequence).

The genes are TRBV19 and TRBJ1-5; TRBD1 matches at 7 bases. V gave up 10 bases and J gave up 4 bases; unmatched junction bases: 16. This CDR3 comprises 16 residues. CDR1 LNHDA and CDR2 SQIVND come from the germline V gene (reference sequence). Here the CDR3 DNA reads TGTGCCACCGAAAGGGTAGGGGGCCAACAAAATCAGCCCCAGCATTTT. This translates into CATERVGGQQNQPQHF.